This T cell receptor beta chain was sequenced in a study of graft-versus-host responses after intestinal transplantation. Study-wide background: All recipients were transplanted with multivisceral, liver-intestinal, or isolated intestinal grafts. Study findings and constraints: GvH clones detected in recipient marrow included some appearing first in ileum or blood.

Sequencing was performed with immunoSEQ multiplex PCR; in TCRdb, only in-frame clones are kept and a portion is missing. Counted here are about 830 clones, 85% to 90% occurring once; the ten biggest clones make up about 20%. Tissue from the graft was processed to free its intraepithelial and lamina propria lymphocytes. This clone has more than one count but fewer than ten. What it binds is unknown. This CDR3 spans 13 amino acids. The V and J ends lost 8 bases and 1 base respectively, with 8 bases between them. The germline CDR1 and CDR2 sequences are LNHDA and SQIVND (reference sequence). The sample consisted of ileum tissue, taken around 22 days after intestinal transplant. The sequence was obtained from a human patient who received an intestinal transplant, so some T cells may come from the graft donor. The chain links TRBV19 to TRBJ1-4; no definite D call. This chain's CDR3 is CASGWLTNEKLFF. CDR3 bases: TGTGCCAGTGGGTGGCTAACTAATGAAAAACTGTTTTTT.